These 12 T cell receptor beta chains were all obtained from the same sample, sequenced in a study of blood T cells in healthy people across ages. Using a J-beta primer mix together with a sample-barcoded 5' primer, a second PCR was run for about 6 to 12 cycles. MiXCR, run by TCRdb on the 5' RACE reads, gives a single entry per CDR3 protein. The sample holds more than 1,000,000 distinct CDR3 sequences; under 30% are singletons and the top ten take around 0.7%. This sample was also put to use in a study of T cells of mothers and their children.

The sample comprised blood. Source of these receptors: a girl aged 2-10 years in good health.

This clonotype turned up a few times. The rearrangement joins TRBV2 to TRBJ1-1, with D perhaps matching TRBD1 (6 bases). This CDR3 region has 15 residues. Germline-derived CDR1 and CDR2 are SNHLY and FYNNEI. V lost 4 bases and J 0 bases, leaving 12 bases between the germline ends. CDR3 residues: CASSGGEGVNTEAFF. In DNA, the CDR3 is TGTGCCAGCAGTGGGGGGGAGGGGGTGAACACTGAAGCTTTCTTT. Supplemented by reference TRBV2 and TRBJ1-1, the full variable domain reads EPEVTQTPSHQVTQMGQEVILRCVPISNHLYFYWYRQILGQKVEFLVSFYNNEISEKSEIFDDQFSVERPDGSNFTLKIRSTKLEDSAMYFCASSGGEGVNTEAFFGQGTRLTVV.

CDR3 region: CASSVNPNTEAFF. Here the CDR3 DNA reads TGTGCCAGCAGCGTGAACCCGAACACTGAAGCTTTCTTT. The rearrangement uses TRBV9 and TRBJ1-1; D gene uncertain. V was trimmed by 2 bases and J by 1 base, leaving 6 bases between them. CDR3 size: 13 residues. Germline V gene lookup returns CDR1 SGDLS and CDR2 YYNGEE.

Details on this clonotype: The junction differs from germline at one of its ends, possibly a read error. The CDR3 DNA reads as TGCGCCAGCTCACCAGGTGACCGGGGGATTGAGCAGTTCTTC. Translated, it gives CASSPGDRGIEQFF. This chain links TRBV18 with TRBJ2-1; weak D call: TRBD2 (6 bases). The CDR3 extends over 14 amino acids. CDR1 is KGHSH, CDR2 LQKENI, per germline.

The chain is built from TRBV27 and TRBJ2-7, with TRBD1 matching 7 bases. The CDR3 has 15 amino acids. CDR1 is MNHEY and CDR2 is SMNVEV in the germline V gene (reference sequence). Trimming took 6 bases from V and 3 from J; bases not matched to a gene: 11. The CDR3 loop is CASSSAGTAIYEQYF. CDR3 nucleotide sequence: TGTGCCAGCAGCTCAGCCGGGACAGCGATCTACGAGCAGTACTTC.

The chain joins TRBV19 to TRBJ2-7; D possibly corresponds to TRBD2 (6 bases). Germline V CDR1 and CDR2: LNHDA, SQIVND (reference sequence). V lost 4 bases, J lost 10 bases, and 17 bases lay in between. The CDR3 totals 13 residues. The CDR3 DNA follows: TGTGCCAGTAGTAATCAGGGACTCCATAATCAGTACTTC. Translating it yields CASSNQGLHNQYF.

The chain joins TRBV6-5 to TRBJ2-7; D is perhaps TRBD1 or TRBD2 (6 bases each). V was clipped by 2 bases and J by 4 bases, with 12 bases between them. Germline V gene lookup returns CDR1 MNHEY and CDR2 SVGAGI. The CDR3 is 14 amino acids. The CDR3 here is CASSYGGRAYEQYF. CDR3 in DNA: TGTGCCAGCAGTTACGGGGGGCGAGCTTACGAGCAGTACTTC.

This clonotype has only one observation. V gene TRBV5-1 combines with J gene TRBJ2-7; 7 nucleotides align to TRBD1. Germline CDR1 is SGHRS and CDR2 is YFSETQ. The CDR3 is 16 residues long. With 5 bases clipped from V and 2 bases from J, the junction kept 13 bases outside the gene matches. CDR3 protein: CASSRGQSVVTYEQYF. DNA of the CDR3: TGCGCCAGCAGTAGGGGACAGTCGGTCGTCACCTACGAGCAGTACTTC.

The CDR3 protein is CASSLASDQETQYF. The DNA of the CDR3 is TGTGCCAGCAGCTTGGCGTCAGATCAAGAGACCCAGTACTTC. The chain has TRBV7-9 and TRBJ2-5; D is unresolved. Germline assignment: CDR1 SEHNR and CDR2 FQNEAQ (reference sequence). The V and J ends lost 3 bases and 2 bases respectively, with 10 bases between them. The CDR3 contains 14 residues. Supplemented by reference TRBV7-9 and TRBJ2-5, the full variable domain reads DTGVSQNPRHKITKRGQNVTFRCDPISEHNRLYWYRQTLGQGPEFLTYFQNEAQLEKSRLLSDRFSAERPKGSFSTLEIQRTEQGDSAMYLCASSLASDQETQYFGPGTRLLVL.

There are a few counts of this clonotype. CDR3: CASTQTGRGYTF. The CDR3 nucleotides read TGTGCCAGCACCCAGACAGGTCGCGGCTACACCTTC. The J gene is TRBJ1-2, the V gene TRBV12-3 or TRBV12-4, with D perhaps TRBD1 (6 bases). CDR3 size: 12 residues. The V end lost 7 bases, the J end lost 8 bases, and 14 bases lay between the germline ends.

The sample holds a few counts of this clonotype. CDR3 nucleotides: TGTGCCAGCAGTTTAATTTTTGAGACAGTCGGATTTTCCTACAATGAGCAGTTCTTC. Protein product: CASSLIFETVGFSYNEQFF. The chain links TRBV12-3 or TRBV12-4 to TRBJ2-7, with D possibly being TRBD1 (5 bases). Gene TRBJ2-1 matches the end of the DNA better, so the J call may be wrong. This CDR3 is 19 amino acids long.

The sample holds a few counts of this clonotype. V usage is TRBV6-6 and J usage is TRBJ1-2; 7 bases are shared with TRBD1. CDR1 and CDR2 (germline): MNHNY, SVGAGI (reference sequence). V shed 4 bases, J shed 2 bases, and the junction held 4 bases outside the gene matches. The CDR3 consists of 14 residues. CDR3 sequence reads: CASSFLQGNYGYTF. The CDR3 DNA reads as TGTGCCAGCAGTTTCCTACAGGGGAACTATGGCTACACCTTC.

This clonotype was seen only a few times. This chain links TRBV7-8 with TRBJ2-2, with D perhaps TRBD2 (6 bases). The CDR3 is 15 amino acids. V was trimmed by 0 bases and J by 6 bases, leaving 11 bases between them. Germline loops: CDR1 SGHVS, CDR2 FQNEAQ. The CDR3 is CASSLAAGYAGELFF. DNA of the CDR3: TGTGCCAGCAGCTTAGCGGCGGGATACGCCGGGGAGCTGTTTTTT.